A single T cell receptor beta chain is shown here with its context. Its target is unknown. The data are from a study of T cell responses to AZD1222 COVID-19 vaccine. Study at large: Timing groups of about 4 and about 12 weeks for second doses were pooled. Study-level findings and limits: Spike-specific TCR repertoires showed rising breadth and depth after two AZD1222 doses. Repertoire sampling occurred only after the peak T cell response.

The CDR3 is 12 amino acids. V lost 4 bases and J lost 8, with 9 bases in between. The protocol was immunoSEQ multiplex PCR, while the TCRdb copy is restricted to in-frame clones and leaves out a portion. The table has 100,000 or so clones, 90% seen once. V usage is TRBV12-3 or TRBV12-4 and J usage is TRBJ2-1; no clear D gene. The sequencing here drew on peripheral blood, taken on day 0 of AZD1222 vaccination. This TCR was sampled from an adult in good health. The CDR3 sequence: CASSSLVHEQFF. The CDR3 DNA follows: TGTGCCAGCAGTTCCTTAGTCCATGAGCAGTTCTTC.